A selection of T cell receptor beta chains follows, all from one sample in a study of long-term antiretroviral therapy in people with HIV. Data came from immunoSEQ multiplex PCR; TCRdb stores just in-frame clones and leaves some out. This table holds 25,000 to 30,000 clones, about four fifths found once. The sample was unsorted PBMCs, taken 3 years after starting antiretroviral therapy. These receptors were obtained from a middle-aged man with HIV. CDR3s include the opening cysteine and the closing phenylalanine or tryptophan. The D gene is left open where the match is weak. Clone size appears in some rows only: once, few, many, or a class for an expanded clone.

TRBD1,TRBJ1-1,-,TRBV27,CASSLGYGQGETEAFF,TGTGCCAGCAGTTTAGGGTACGGACAGGGGGAAACTGAAGCTTTCTTT
-,TRBJ1-1,-,TRBV10-1,CASIFENTEAFF,TGCGCCAGCATCTTTGAGAACACTGAAGCTTTCTTT
-,TRBJ1-1,-,TRBV30,CAYPEAEGGSNEAFF,TGTGCCTACCCTGAGGCAGAAGGGGGGAGTAATGAAGCTTTCTTT
-,TRBJ2-3,-,TRBV5-1,CASSLVAGGSQDTQYF,TGCGCCAGCAGCTTGGTGGCAGGGGGGAGTCAAGATACGCAGTATTTT
-,TRBJ2-5,once,TRBV28,CASSSPLTQYF,TGTGCCAGCAGTAGTCCCCTGACCCAGTACTTC
-,TRBJ1-1,-,TRBV2,CASSASSDPTSTYTEAFF,TGTGCCAGCAGTGCCTCGTCGGACCCGACTAGTACCTACACTGAAGCTTTCTTT
TRBD2,TRBJ2-7,-,TRBV7-7,CASSLGPLAGGSYEQYF,TGTGCTAGCAGCCTAGGACCTTTAGCGGGAGGTTCCTACGAGCAGTACTTC
-,TRBJ2-7,once,TRBV6-5,CASSSVYSPYEQYF,TGTGCCAGCAGTTCGGTGTACAGCCCCTACGAGCAGTACTTC
-,TRBJ2-2,-,TRBV21-1,CASSKSPSTGLPSTGELFF,TGTGCCAGCAGCAAAAGCCCATCAACAGGTTTGCCCTCCACCGGGGAGCTGTTTTTT
-,TRBJ2-5,-,TRBV5-1,CASSSTGNQETQYF,TGCGCCAGCAGCTCCACGGGTAACCAAGAGACCCAGTACTTC
-,TRBJ2-2,-,TRBV7-7,CASSSGLTGELFF,TGTGCCAGCAGCTCGGGACTCACCGGGGAGCTGTTTTTT
-,TRBJ1-1,-,TRBV9,CASSPQIGINTEAFF,TGTGCCAGCAGCCCCCAGATAGGGATTAACACTGAAGCTTTCTTT
-,TRBJ1-2,-,TRBV19,CASTGGNGYTF,TGTGCCAGTACCGGGGGCAATGGCTACACCTTC
-,TRBJ2-7,few,TRBV5-1,CASSSNRVGGGGSYEQYF,TGCGCCAGCAGCTCGAACAGGGTTGGGGGAGGAGGGTCCTACGAGCAGTACTTC
TRBD1,TRBJ2-7,-,TRBV23-1,CASRSKKQGPTYEQYF,TGCGCCAGCAGGTCCAAAAAACAGGGGCCAACCTACGAGCAGTACTTC
-,TRBJ2-7,-,TRBV7-2,CASSLRSVSATWYEQYF,TGTGCCAGCAGCTTAAGGTCTGTCAGCGCTACGTGGTACGAGCAGTACTTC
-,TRBJ1-1,-,TRBV6-5,CASSRAGRNTEAFF,TGTGCCAGCAGTCGAGCAGGGAGGAACACTGAAGCTTTCTTT
-,TRBJ2-7,once,TRBV5-1,CASSQGQGGDEQYF,TGCGCCAGCAGCCAAGGACAGGGAGGGGACGAGCAGTACTTC
-,TRBJ2-7,-,TRBV27,CASSQTGGEQYF,TGTGCCAGCAGTCAGACAGGCGGCGAGCAGTACTTC
TRBD2,TRBJ2-3,-,TRBV7-3,CASTTSVSIDTQYF,TGTGCCAGCACGACTAGCGTCAGTATTGATACGCAGTATTTT
TRBD1,TRBJ2-3,-,TRBV9,CASSVLDRGADTQYF,TGTGCCAGCAGCGTCTTGGACAGGGGGGCAGATACGCAGTATTTT
-,TRBJ1-2,-,TRBV27,CASSLGARDYGYTF,TGTGCCAGCAGTTTAGGGGCGCGGGACTATGGCTACACCTTC
-,TRBJ2-2,-,TRBV19,CASRGGELFF,TGTGCCAGTAGGGGCGGGGAGCTGTTTTTT
-,TRBJ2-2,-,TRBV29-1,CSVELKGGKWTGELFF,TGCAGCGTTGAGTTGAAAGGGGGTAAGTGGACCGGGGAGCTGTTTTTT
-,TRBJ2-7,-,TRBV28,CASRSDQVEQYF,TGTGCCAGCAGGTCCGACCAAGTCGAGCAGTACTTC
-,TRBJ2-1,-,TRBV29-1,CSVGDSGTYNEQFF,TGCAGCGTTGGAGACTCAGGGACTTACAATGAGCAGTTCTTC
-,TRBJ2-3,-,TRBV25-1,CASTLLGLGTQYF,TGTGCCAGCACTTTACTAGGGCTCGGTACGCAGTATTTT
-,TRBJ1-2,-,TRBV19,CASSIGRTTGSGYTF,TGTGCCAGTAGTATCGGGCGAACAACAGGTTCTGGCTACACCTTC
-,TRBJ2-3,-,TRBV7-3,CASSLSGPSDTQYF,TGTGCCAGCAGCTTATCGGGACCCAGCGATACGCAGTATTTT
TRBD2,TRBJ2-1,-,TRBV7-6,CASSLGTSGTDEQFF,TGTGCCAGCAGCCTTGGGACTAGCGGGACGGATGAGCAGTTCTTC
TRBD1,TRBJ2-2,-,TRBV19,CASMTGVAGELFF,TGTGCCAGCATGACAGGGGTGGCCGGGGAGCTGTTTTTT
-,TRBJ1-5,-,TRBV7-9,CASSLVQGPQHF,TGTGCCAGCAGCTTAGTTCAGGGGCCCCAGCATTTT
TRBD1,TRBJ1-2,-,TRBV29-1,CSVRDRDRPGYTF,TGCAGCGTCCGGGACAGGGATAGACCGGGCTACACCTTC
TRBD2,TRBJ2-1,-,TRBV9,CASSAGTSKHNEQFF,TGTGCCAGCAGCGCCGGGACTAGCAAGCACAATGAGCAGTTCTTC
-,TRBJ2-3,-,TRBV10-1,CASSESQGWPDTQYF,TGCGCCAGCAGTGAGTCTCAAGGGTGGCCAGATACGCAGTATTTT
TRBD1,TRBJ1-2,-,TRBV6-5,CASSGQGSYGYTF,TGTGCCAGCAGTGGACAGGGATCCTATGGCTACACCTTC
-,TRBJ1-3,-,TRBV7-2,CASSGRNTIYF,TGTGCCAGCAGCGGACGAAACACCATATATTTT
-,TRBJ2-2,once,TRBV9,CASSVSPEAGELFF,TGTGCCAGCAGCGTTAGTCCAGAGGCCGGGGAGCTGTTTTTT
-,TRBJ2-3,-,TRBV11-2,CASSLVISTDTQYF,TGTGCCAGCAGCTTAGTCATAAGCACAGATACGCAGTATTTT
-,TRBJ2-5,once,TRBV7-9,CASSLDPPETQYF,TGTGCCAGCAGCTTAGACCCTCCAGAGACCCAGTACTTC
-,TRBJ1-1,-,TRBV10-2,CASRDGGGAEAFF,TGCGCCAGCCGGGACGGCGGAGGGGCTGAAGCTTTCTTT
TRBD1,TRBJ2-7,-,TRBV18,CASSPKTGGAFYEQYF,TGTGCCAGCTCACCAAAAACAGGGGGCGCGTTCTACGAGCAGTACTTC
-,TRBJ2-6,-,TRBV19,CASKSQGSGANVLTF,TGTGCCAGTAAAAGCCAGGGATCTGGGGCCAACGTCCTGACTTTC
-,TRBJ2-3,-,TRBV28,CASSLQSNTQYF,TGTGCCAGCAGTCTTCAGTCAAATACGCAGTATTTT
TRBD2,TRBJ2-3,-,TRBV7-9,CASSLGGGSSDTQYF,TGTGCCAGCAGCTTAGGGGGGGGGTCATCAGATACGCAGTATTTT
TRBD2,TRBJ2-1,-,TRBV27,CASSLTAGGYNEQFF,TGTGCCAGCAGTTTAACGGCGGGGGGGTACAATGAGCAGTTCTTC
TRBD2,TRBJ2-3,-,TRBV7-3,CASSATSGGAQQDTQYF,TGTGCCAGCAGCGCCACTAGCGGGGGGGCCCAACAAGATACGCAGTATTTT
-,TRBJ2-3,-,TRBV6-5,CASSYSGRGPEQYF,TGTGCCAGCAGTTACTCGGGAAGAGGGCCAGAGCAGTATTTT